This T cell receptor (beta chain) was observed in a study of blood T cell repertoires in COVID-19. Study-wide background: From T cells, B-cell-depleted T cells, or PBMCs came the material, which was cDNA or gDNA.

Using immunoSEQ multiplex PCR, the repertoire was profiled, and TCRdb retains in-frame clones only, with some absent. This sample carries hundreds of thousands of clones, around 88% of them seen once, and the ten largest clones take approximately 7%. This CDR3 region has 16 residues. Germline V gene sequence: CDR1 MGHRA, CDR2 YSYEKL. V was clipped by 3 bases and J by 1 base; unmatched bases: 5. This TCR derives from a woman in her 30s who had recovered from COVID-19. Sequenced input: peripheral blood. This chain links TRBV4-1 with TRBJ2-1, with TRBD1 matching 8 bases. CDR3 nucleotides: TGCGCCAGCAGCCATAGACAGGGGACGTCCTACAATGAGCAGTTCTTC. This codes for CASSHRQGTSYNEQFF.